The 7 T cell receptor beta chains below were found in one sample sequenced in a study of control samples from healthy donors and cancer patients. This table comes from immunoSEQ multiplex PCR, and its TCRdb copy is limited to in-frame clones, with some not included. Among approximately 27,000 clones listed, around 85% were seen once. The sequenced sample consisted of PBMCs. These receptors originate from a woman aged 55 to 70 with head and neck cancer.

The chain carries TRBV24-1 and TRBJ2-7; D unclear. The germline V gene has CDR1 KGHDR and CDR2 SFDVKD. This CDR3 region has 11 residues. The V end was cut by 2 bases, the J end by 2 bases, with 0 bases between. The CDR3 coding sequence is TGTGCCACCAGTGATTCCTACGAGCAGTACTTC. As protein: CATSDSYEQYF.

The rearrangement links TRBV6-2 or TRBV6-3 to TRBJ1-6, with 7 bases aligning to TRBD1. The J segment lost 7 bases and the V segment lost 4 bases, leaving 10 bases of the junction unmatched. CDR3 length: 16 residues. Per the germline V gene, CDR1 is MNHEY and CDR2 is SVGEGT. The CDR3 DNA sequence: TGTGCCAGCAGTTCGACAGGGTCTACGTTCAATTCACCCCTCCACTTT. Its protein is CASSSTGSTFNSPLHF.

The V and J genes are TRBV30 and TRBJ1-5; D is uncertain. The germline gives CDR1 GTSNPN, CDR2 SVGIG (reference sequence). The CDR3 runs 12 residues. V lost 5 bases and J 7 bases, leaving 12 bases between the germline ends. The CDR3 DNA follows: TGTGCCTGGGGGGAGGCTGGCCAGCCCCAGCATTTT. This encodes CAWGEAGQPQHF.

In nucleotides, the CDR3 is TGTGCCAGCAGCTTGGGGCCCGGACAGGGACAAGAGACCCAGTACTTC. As protein: CASSLGPGQGQETQYF. The gene calls are TRBV7-3 and TRBJ2-5; 8 nucleotides match TRBD1. With V trimmed by 3 bases and J by 2 bases, 8 bases remained unmatched. Looked up from germline, CDR1 is SGHTA and CDR2 is FQGTGA. The CDR3 runs 16 residues.

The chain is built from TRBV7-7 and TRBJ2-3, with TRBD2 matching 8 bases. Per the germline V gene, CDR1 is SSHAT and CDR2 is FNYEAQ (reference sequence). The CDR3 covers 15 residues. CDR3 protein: CASSLKAGGGDTQYF. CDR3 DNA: TGTGCTAGCTCCCTAAAGGCGGGAGGAGGAGATACGCAGTATTTT.

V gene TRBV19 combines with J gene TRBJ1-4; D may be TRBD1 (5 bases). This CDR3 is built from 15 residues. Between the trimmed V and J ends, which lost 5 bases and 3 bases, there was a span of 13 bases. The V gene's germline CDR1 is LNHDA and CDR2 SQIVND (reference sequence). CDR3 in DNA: TGTGCCAGTAGTTTCTCGGACATACCTAATGAAAAACTGTTTTTT. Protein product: CASSFSDIPNEKLFF.

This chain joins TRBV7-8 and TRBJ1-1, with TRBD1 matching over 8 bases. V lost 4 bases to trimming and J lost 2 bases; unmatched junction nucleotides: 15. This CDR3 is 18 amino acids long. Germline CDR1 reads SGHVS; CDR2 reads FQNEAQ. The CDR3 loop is CASSSHHKRTGINTEAFF. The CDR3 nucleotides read TGTGCCAGCAGCTCTCACCACAAACGGACAGGGATCAACACTGAAGCTTTCTTT.